This T cell receptor beta chain was obtained from a study of response to subunit inactivated influenza vaccine. MiXCR was run by TCRdb on the RT-PCR reads, yielding one entry per CDR3 protein. Altogether roughly 290,000 distinct CDR3 sequences are present, less than 25% being singletons, with the ten largest covering about 10%. This receptor was identified in a man between 50 and 69 years old who received an inactivated influenza vaccine. The sequencing used PBMCs from blood, collected 21 months after vaccination.

This CDR3 reads CSVEEGGYEQYF. The CDR3 nucleotides are TGCAGCGTTGAAGAGGGGGGCTACGAGCAGTACTTC. This chain connects TRBV29-1 to TRBJ2-7, with a weak D call TRBD2 (6 bases). Trimming removed 0 bases at V and 3 bases at J, with 6 bases between. This CDR3 region has 12 residues. CDR1 and CDR2 (germline): SQVTM, ANQGSEA.